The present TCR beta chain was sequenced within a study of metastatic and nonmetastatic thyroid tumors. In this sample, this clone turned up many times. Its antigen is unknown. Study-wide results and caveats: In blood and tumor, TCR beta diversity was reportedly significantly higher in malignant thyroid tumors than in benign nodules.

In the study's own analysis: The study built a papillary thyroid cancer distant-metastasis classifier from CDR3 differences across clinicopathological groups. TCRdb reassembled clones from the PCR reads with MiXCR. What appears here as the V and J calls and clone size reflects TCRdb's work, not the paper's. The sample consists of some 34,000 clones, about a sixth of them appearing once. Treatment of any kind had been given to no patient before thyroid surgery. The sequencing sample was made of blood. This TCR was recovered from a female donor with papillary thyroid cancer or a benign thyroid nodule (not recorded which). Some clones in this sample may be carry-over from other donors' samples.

In DNA form, the CDR3 reads TGTGCCATCAGTGTGGCAGGGACTAGCACAGATACGCAGTATTTT. This sequence encodes CAISVAGTSTDTQYF. This chain joins TRBV10-3 and TRBJ2-3; perhaps TRBD2 as D (6 bases). This CDR3 region has 15 residues. CDR1 ENHRY and CDR2 SYGVKD come from the germline V gene. Trimming removed 4 bases at V and 0 bases at J, with 11 bases between.